This entry features one T cell receptor (beta chain) sequence. The V and J ends lost 4 bases and 3 bases respectively, with 9 bases between them. CDR1 is SGHTA, CDR2 FQGNSA, per germline. This CDR3 contains 14 residues. The data are from a study of OX40 agonist ivuxolimab in advanced cancers. Profiling relied on immunoSEQ multiplex PCR, and the TCRdb table lists in-frame clones only, not all of them. Here the sample spans about 65,000 clones, around 87% being singletons. The V and J genes are TRBV7-2 and TRBJ1-4; TRBD1 is a possible D gene (5 bases). The TCR comes from an adult with an advanced solid tumor such as melanoma, head and neck, liver or kidney cancer. The starting material was CD4+ or CD8+ T cells sorted from blood, obtained in a trial of the OX40 agonist ivuxolimab. The chain's CDR3 is CASSSRASNEKLFF. The DNA of the CDR3 is TGTGCCAGCAGCTCCAGGGCGTCTAATGAAAAACTGTTTTTT.